This entry concerns a single TCR beta chain. The sample is drawn from a study of blood T cell repertoires in COVID-19. Study-wide background: The origin of the acute and convalescent COVID-19 samples was the United States, Italy and Spain.

Germline trimming cut 6 bases from V and 8 bases from J; bases unmatched to any gene: 4. This CDR3 is 14 amino acids long. Germline CDR1 SGHTA, CDR2 FQGNSA. Authors' data handling: Estimation of nucleated cell counts relied on the amplification of reference gene primers. This table comes from immunoSEQ multiplex PCR, and its TCRdb copy is limited to in-frame clones, with some not included. The V and J calls and clone size were taken over from that table, and D and trimming were inferred from the DNA. This table has some 230,000 clones, around 83% appearing once. The sample was peripheral blood. This chain connects TRBV7-2 to TRBJ1-6, with 10 bases identical to TRBD1. The receptor comes from an elderly woman with COVID-19, enrolled during active disease. The CDR3 sequence: CASRVTGGYSPLHF. CDR3 bases: TGTGCCAGCAGAGTGACAGGGGGCTATTCACCCCTCCACTTT.